This paragraph reports one TCR beta chain. This record belongs to a study of blood T cell repertoires in COVID-19. The CDR3 is 14 residues long. V shed 4 bases and J shed 5 bases, with 17 bases lying between them. The germline CDR1 and CDR2 sequences are SQVTM and ANQGSEA. Data came from immunoSEQ multiplex PCR; TCRdb stores just in-frame clones and leaves some out. The table has some 200,000 clones, around 80% seen once; the top ten hold around 15%. Source material: peripheral blood. V and J are TRBV29-1 and TRBJ1-1; D may be TRBD1 (5 bases). The receptor's source is a man in his thirties or forties with active or convalescent COVID-19. The CDR3 here is CSVGAGVEWTEAFF. In DNA, the CDR3 is TGCAGCGTTGGGGCGGGGGTAGAGTGGACTGAAGCTTTCTTT.